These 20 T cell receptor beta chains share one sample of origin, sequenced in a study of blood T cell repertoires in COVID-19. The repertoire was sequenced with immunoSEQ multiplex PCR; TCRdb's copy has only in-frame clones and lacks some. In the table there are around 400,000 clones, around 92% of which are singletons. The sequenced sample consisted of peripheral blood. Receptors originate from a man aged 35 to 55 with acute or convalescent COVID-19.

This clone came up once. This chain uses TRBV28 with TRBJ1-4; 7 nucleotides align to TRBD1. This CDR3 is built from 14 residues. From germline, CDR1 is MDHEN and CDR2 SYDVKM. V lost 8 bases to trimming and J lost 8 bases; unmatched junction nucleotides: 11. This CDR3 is CASGDTGVREKLFF. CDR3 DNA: TGTGCCAGCGGTGATACAGGGGTGCGCGAAAAACTGTTTTTT.

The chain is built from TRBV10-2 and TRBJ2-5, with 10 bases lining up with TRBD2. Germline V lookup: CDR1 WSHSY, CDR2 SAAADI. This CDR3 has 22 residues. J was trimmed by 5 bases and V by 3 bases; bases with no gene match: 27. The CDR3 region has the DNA TGCGCCAGCAGTGAACCCCTGGGGTCTCTAGCGGGAGAGGTGAAAGGGCGGGAGACCCAGTACTTC. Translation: CASSEPLGSLAGEVKGRETQYF.

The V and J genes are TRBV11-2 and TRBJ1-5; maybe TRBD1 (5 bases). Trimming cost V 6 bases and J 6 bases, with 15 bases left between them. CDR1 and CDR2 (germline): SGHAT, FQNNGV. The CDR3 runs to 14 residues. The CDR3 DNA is TGTGCCAGCAGTCCCCTTGGGGCAGGTCAGCCCCAGCATTTT. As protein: CASSPLGAGQPQHF.

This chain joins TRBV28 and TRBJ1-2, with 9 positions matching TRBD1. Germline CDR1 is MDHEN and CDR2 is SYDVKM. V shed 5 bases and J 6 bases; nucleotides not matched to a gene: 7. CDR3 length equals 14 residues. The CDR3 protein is CASSPPGQGHGYTF. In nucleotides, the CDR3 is TGTGCCAGCAGTCCCCCGGGACAGGGACATGGCTACACCTTC.

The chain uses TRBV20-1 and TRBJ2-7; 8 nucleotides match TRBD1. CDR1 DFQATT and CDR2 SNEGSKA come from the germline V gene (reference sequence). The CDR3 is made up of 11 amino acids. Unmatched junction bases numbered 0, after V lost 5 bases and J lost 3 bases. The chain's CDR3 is CSAGQGYEQYF. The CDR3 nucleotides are TGCAGTGCTGGACAGGGCTACGAGCAGTACTTC.

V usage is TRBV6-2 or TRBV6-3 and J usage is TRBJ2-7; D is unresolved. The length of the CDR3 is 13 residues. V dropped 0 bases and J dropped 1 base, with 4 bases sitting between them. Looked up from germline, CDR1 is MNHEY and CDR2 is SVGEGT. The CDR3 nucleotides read TGTGCCAGCAGTTACTCGTTATCCTACGAGCAGTACTTC. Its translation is CASSYSLSYEQYF.

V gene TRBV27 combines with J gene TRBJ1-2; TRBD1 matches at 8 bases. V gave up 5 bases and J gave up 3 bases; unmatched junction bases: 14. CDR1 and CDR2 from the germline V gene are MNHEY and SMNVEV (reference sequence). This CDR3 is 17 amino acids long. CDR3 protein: CASSPGDGTGTYYGYTF. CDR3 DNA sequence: TGTGCCAGCAGTCCTGGAGATGGGACAGGAACTTACTATGGCTACACCTTC.

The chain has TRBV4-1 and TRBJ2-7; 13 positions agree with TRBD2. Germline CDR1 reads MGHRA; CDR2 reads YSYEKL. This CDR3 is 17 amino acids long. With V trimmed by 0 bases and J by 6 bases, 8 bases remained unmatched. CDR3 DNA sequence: TGCGCCAGCAGCCAAGATTTACTAGCGGGAGGGCTCGGCGAGCAGTACTTC. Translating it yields CASSQDLLAGGLGEQYF.

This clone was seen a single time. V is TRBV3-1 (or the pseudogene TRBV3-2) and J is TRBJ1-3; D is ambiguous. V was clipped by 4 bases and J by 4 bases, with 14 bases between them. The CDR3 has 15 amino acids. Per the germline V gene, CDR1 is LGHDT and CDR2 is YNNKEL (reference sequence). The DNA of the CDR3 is TGTGCCAGCAGCCGCGAGCGGGGAGGAGGAAACACCATATATTTT. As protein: CASSRERGGGNTIYF.

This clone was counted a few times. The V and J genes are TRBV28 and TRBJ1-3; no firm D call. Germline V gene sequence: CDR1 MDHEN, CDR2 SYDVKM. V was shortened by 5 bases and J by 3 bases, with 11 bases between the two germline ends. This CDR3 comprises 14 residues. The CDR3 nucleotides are TGTGCCAGCAGTCCGGTGGTCTTTGGAAACACCATATATTTT. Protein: CASSPVVFGNTIYF.

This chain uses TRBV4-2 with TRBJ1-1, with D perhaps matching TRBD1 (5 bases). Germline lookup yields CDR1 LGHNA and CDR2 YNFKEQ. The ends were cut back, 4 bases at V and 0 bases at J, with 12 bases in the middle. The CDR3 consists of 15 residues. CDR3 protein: CASSLMGGVNTEAFF. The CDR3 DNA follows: TGTGCCAGCAGCCTAATGGGGGGGGTGAACACTGAAGCTTTCTTT.

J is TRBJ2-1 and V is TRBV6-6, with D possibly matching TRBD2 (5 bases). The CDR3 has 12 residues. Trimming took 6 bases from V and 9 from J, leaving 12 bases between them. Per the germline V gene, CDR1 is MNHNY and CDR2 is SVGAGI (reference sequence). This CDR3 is CASRPSGSEQFF. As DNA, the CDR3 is TGTGCCAGCAGGCCCAGCGGCAGTGAGCAGTTCTTC.

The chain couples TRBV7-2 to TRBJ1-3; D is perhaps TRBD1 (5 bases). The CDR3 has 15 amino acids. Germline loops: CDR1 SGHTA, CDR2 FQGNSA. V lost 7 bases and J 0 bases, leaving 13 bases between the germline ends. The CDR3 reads CASNPQGLSGNTIYF. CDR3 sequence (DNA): TGTGCCAGCAACCCTCAGGGACTCTCTGGAAACACCATATATTTT.

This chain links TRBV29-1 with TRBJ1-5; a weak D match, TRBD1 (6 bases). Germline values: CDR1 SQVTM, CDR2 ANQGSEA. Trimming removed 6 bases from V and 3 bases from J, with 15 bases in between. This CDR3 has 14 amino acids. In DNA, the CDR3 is TGCAGCGTGGGAACAGGGAACGCCAATCAGCCCCAGCATTTT. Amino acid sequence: CSVGTGNANQPQHF. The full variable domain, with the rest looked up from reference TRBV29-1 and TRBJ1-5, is SAVISQKPSRDICQRGTSLTIQCQVDSQVTMMFWYRQQPGQSLTLIATANQGSEATYESGFVIDKFPISRPNLTFSTLTVSNMSPEDSSIYLCSVGTGNANQPQHFGDGTRLSIL.

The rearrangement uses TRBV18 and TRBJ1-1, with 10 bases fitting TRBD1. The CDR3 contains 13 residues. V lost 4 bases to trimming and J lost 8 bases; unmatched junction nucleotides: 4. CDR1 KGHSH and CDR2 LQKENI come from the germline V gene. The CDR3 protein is CASSLGTGEEAFF. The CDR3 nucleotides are TGTGCCAGCTCACTCGGGACAGGGGAAGAAGCTTTCTTT. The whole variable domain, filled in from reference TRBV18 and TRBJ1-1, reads NAGVMQNPRHLVRRRGQEARLRCSPMKGHSHVYWYRQLPEEGLKFMVYLQKENIIDESGMPKERFSAEFPKEGPSILRIQQVVRGDSAAYFCASSLGTGEEAFFGQGTRLTVV.

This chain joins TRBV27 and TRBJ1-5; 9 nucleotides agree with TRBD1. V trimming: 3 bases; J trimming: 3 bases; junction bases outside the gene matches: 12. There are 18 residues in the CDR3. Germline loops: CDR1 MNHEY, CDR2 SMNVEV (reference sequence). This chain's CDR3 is CASSFTSTGTGNNQPQHF. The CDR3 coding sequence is TGTGCCAGCAGTTTCACATCTACCGGGACAGGGAACAATCAGCCCCAGCATTTT.

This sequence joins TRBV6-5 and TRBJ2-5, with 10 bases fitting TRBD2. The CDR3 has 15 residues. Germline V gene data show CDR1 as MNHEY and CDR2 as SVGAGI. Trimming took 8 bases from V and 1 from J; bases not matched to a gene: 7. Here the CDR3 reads CASGHASGGQETQYF. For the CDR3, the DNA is TGTGCCAGCGGTCACGCTAGCGGGGGCCAAGAGACCCAGTACTTC.

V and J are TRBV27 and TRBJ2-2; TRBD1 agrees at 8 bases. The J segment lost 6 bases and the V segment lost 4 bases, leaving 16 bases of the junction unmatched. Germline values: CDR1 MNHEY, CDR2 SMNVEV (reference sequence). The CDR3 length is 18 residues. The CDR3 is CASSSTGVLTGMAGELFF. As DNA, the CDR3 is TGTGCCAGCAGTTCGACAGGGGTGCTTACGGGGATGGCCGGGGAGCTGTTTTTT.

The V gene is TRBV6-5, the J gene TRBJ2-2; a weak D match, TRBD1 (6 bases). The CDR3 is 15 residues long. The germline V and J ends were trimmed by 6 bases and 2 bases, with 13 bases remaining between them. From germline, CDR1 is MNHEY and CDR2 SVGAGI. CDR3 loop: CASRGIQGNTGELFF. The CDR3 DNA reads TGTGCCAGCAGGGGGATACAGGGAAACACCGGGGAGCTGTTTTTT.

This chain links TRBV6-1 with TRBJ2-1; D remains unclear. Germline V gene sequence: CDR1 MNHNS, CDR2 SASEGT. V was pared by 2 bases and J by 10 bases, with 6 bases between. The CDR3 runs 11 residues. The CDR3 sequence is CASSESVEQFF. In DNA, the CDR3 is TGTGCCAGCAGTGAATCAGTAGAGCAGTTCTTC.